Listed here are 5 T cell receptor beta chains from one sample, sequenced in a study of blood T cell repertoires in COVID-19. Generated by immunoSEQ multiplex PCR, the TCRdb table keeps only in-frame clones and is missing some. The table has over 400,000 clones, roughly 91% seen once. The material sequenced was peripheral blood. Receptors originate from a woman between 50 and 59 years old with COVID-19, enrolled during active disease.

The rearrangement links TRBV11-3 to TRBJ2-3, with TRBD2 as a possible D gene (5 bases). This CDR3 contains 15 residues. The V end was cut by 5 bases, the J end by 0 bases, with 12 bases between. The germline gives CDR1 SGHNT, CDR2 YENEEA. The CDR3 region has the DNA TGTGCCAGCAGCACTCGGGGTTCTAGCACAGATACGCAGTATTTT. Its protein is CASSTRGSSTDTQYF.

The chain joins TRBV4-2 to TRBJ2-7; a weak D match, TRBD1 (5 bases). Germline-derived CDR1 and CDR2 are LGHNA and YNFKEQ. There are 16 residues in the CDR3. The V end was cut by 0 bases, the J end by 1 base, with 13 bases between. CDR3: CASSQEVVQGSYEQYF. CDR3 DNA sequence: TGTGCCAGCAGCCAAGAAGTCGTCCAGGGATCCTACGAGCAGTACTTC.

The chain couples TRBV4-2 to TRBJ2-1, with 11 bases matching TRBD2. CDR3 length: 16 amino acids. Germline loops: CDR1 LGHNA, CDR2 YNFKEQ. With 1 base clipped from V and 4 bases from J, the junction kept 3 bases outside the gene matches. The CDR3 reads CASSQGTSGGYNEQFF. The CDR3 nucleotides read TGTGCCAGCAGCCAAGGTACTAGCGGGGGATACAATGAGCAGTTCTTC.

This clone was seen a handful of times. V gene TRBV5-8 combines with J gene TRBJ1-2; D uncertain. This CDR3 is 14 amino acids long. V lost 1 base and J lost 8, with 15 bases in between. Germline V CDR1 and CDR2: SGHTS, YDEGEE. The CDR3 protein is CASSLIGRLKGYTF. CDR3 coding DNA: TGTGCCAGCAGCTTGATTGGCCGTCTTAAAGGCTACACCTTC.

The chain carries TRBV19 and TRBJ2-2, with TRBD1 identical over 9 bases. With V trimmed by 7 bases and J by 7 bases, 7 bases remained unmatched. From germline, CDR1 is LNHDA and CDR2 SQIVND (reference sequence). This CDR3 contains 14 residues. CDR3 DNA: TGTGCCAGTACTAGGACAGGGGACATCGGGGAGCTGTTTTTT. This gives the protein CASTRTGDIGELFF. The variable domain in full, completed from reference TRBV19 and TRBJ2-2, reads DGGITQSPKYLFRKEGQNVTLSCEQNLNHDAMYWYRQDPGQGLRLIYYSQIVNDFQKGDIAEGYSVSREKKESFPLTVTSAQKNPTAFYLCASTRTGDIGELFFGEGSRLTVL.